This T cell receptor (beta chain) was obtained from a study of response to subunit inactivated influenza vaccine. Study-wide points: Few additional T cells are recruited per seasonal influenza vaccination, authors suggested.

TCRdb fed the RT-PCR reads into MiXCR, producing one record per CDR3 protein. Found here are some 500,000 distinct CDR3 sequences, more than 15% of them singletons; the top ten hold less than 4%. The V gene lost 6 bases and the J gene lost 4 bases, with 15 bases spanning the gap. This CDR3 region has 14 residues. Germline V gene lookup returns CDR1 MNHEY and CDR2 SVGEGT. This clonotype occurred a few times. The antigen is not known. This TCR was sampled from a man aged 50-75 years who received an inactivated influenza vaccine. The sample in question was CD4+ T cells sorted from PBMCs, obtained around 25 months after vaccination. This rearrangement joins TRBV6-2 or TRBV6-3 to TRBJ1-1; perhaps TRBD1 as D (5 bases). DNA for the CDR3: TGTGCCAGCAGCCCGGGACGGGCGGGCACTGAAGCTTTCTTT. It specifies CASSPGRAGTEAFF.